What follows are 2 T cell receptor beta chains derived from one specimen sequenced in a study of breast tumors, draining lymph nodes, adjacent tissues. Each CDR3 protein gets one entry after TCRdb re-called the multiplex PCR reads with MiXCR. The sample lists about 13,000 distinct CDR3 sequences, approximately 46% occurring once. Sequenced sample: tumor-adjacent breast tissue. Receptors originate from a female donor with breast cancer. Some clones in this sample may be carry-over from other donors' samples.

Relative to its sample, this clonotype is medium-sized. The rearrangement uses TRBV27 and TRBJ2-7; D possibly corresponds to TRBD1 (6 bases). This CDR3 has 14 residues. With 5 bases removed from V and 0 bases from J, the gap between germline ends came to 11 bases. Germline V gene data show CDR1 as MNHEY and CDR2 as SMNVEV (reference sequence). The CDR3 here is CASSGQSSSYEQYF. CDR3 DNA sequence: TGTGCCAGCAGTGGACAGTCTAGCTCCTACGAGCAGTACTTC.

This clonotype was counted many times. J is TRBJ2-1 and V is TRBV11-3; 9 nucleotides line up with TRBD2. The CDR3 runs 14 residues. Trimming at V came to 8 bases and at J to 2 bases, leaving 4 bases not matched to a gene. In germline, CDR1 is SGHNT, CDR2 YENEEA. CDR3 loop: CASEREAAYNEQFF. CDR3 DNA: TGTGCCAGCGAGCGGGAGGCGGCCTACAATGAGCAGTTCTTC. The whole variable domain, filled in from reference TRBV11-3 and TRBJ2-1, reads EAGVVQSPRYKIIEKKQPVAFWCNPISGHNTLYWYLQNLGQGPELLIRYENEEAVDDSQLPKDRFSAERLKGVDSTLKIQPAELGDSAVYLCASEREAAYNEQFFGPGTRLTVL.